This paragraph covers one TCR beta chain sequence. What it recognizes is unknown. TCRdb's table, derived via immunoSEQ multiplex PCR, lists solely in-frame clones and lacks some. The sample has about 200,000 clones, around nine tenths seen once. The donors were members of the validation cohort comprising over a hundred subjects, separate from the roughly 640-subject first cohort. These data belong to a study of cytomegalovirus exposure and HLA in healthy donors. Points from the study as a whole: With high specificity and sensitivity, the classifier reportedly diagnosed cytomegalovirus status. Despite most TCR sequences being rare, some public TCRs occurred in many donors. In vitro confirmation showed a few CMV-associated chains to be CMV antigen specific.

Material for sequencing was PBMCs. The clonotype comes from a young woman in good health and CMV-seropositive.

DNA of the CDR3: TGTGCCAGCAGAGGGACTACCATTTACGAGCAGTACTTC. Its protein is CASRGTTIYEQYF. The chain recombines TRBV28 with TRBJ2-7; 7 positions match TRBD2. This CDR3 is 13 amino acids long. CDR1 MDHEN and CDR2 SYDVKM come from the germline V gene. J gave up 4 bases and V 6 bases, and 6 bases lay outside the gene matches.